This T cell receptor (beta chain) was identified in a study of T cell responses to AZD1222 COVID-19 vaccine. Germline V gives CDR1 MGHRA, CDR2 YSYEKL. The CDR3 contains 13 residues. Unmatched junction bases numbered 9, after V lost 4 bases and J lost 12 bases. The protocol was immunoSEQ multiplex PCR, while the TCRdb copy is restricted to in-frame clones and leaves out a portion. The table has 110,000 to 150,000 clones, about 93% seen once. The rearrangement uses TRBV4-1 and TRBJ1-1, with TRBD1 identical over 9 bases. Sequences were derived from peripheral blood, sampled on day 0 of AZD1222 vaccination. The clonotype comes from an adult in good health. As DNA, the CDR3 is TGCGCCAGCAGCCGCGGACAGGGGTTCTTTTCTTTCTTT. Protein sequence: CASSRGQGFFSFF.